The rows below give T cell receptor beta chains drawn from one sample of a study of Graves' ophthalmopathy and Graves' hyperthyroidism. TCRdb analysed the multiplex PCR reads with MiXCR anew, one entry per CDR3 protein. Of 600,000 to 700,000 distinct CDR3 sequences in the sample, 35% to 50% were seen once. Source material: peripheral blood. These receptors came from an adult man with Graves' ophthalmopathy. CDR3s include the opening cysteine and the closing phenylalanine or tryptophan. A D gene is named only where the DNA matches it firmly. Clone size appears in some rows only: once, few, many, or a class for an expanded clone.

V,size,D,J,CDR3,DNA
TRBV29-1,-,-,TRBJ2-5,CSVKGGQETQYF,TGCAGCGTTAAGGGAGGCCAAGAGACCCAGTACTTC
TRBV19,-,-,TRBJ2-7,CAAHQGSYEQYF,TGTGCCGCCCACCAGGGATCCTACGAGCAGTACTTC
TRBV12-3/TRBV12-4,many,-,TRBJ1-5,CASSLTGYQPQHF,TGTGCCAGCAGTTTAACGGGTTATCAGCCCCAGCATTTT
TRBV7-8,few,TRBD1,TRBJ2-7,CASRSGTAYEQYF,TGTGCCAGCAGGTCCGGGACAGCCTACGAGCAGTACTTC
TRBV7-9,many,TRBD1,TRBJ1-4,CASSQLGTGREKLFF,TGTGCCAGCAGCCAGTTGGGGACAGGGCGTGAAAAACTGTTTTTT
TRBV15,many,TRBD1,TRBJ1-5,CATSRSSTGPSQPQHF,TGTGCCACCAGCAGAAGTTCGACAGGGCCAAGTCAGCCCCAGCATTTT
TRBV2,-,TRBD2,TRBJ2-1,CASSRTSGSYNEQFF,TGTGCCAGCAGTCGGACTAGCGGCTCCTACAATGAGCAGTTCTTC
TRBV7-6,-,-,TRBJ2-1,CASSLGPVGNEQFF,TGTGCCAGCAGCTTAGGCCCCGTGGGCAATGAGCAGTTCTTC
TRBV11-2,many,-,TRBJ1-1,CASSLVKGRTEAFF,TGTGCCAGCAGCTTAGTTAAGGGTCGCACTGAAGCTTTCTTT
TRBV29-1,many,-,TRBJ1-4,CSVGVGFGEKLFF,TGCAGCGTTGGGGTGGGATTTGGAGAAAAACTGTTTTTT
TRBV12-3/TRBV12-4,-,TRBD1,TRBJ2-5,CASSPTDRALETQYF,TGTGCCAGCAGTCCGACCGACAGGGCTTTAGAGACCCAGTACTTC
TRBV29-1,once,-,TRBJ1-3,CSVDGAGTGNTIYF,TGCAGCGTTGATGGAGCAGGCACTGGAAACACCATATATTTT
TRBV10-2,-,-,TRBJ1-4,CASSDRIGGLFF,TGCGCCAGCAGTGATAGGATAGGGGGACTGTTTTTT
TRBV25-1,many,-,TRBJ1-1,CASSERGDTEAFF,TGTGCCAGCAGCGAGAGGGGCGACACTGAAGCTTTCTTT
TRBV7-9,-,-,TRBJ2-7,CASSPRGVSYEQYF,TGTGCCAGCAGCCCGAGGGGGGTTTCCTACGAGCAGTACTTC
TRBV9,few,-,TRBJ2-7,CASSGPGGNEQYF,TGTGCCAGCAGTGGTCCCGGGGGCAACGAGCAGTACTTC
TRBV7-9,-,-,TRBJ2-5,CASSVTGGIQETQYF,TGTGCCAGCAGCGTCACCGGGGGAATACAAGAGACCCAGTACTTC
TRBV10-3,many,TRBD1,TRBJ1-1,CASGGTANTEAFF,TGTGCCTCGGGCGGGACAGCGAACACTGAAGCTTTCTTT
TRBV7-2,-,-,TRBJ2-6,CASSTSQAF,TGTGCCAGCAGCACGTCTCAGGCTTTC
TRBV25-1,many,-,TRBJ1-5,CASSTGISNQPQHF,TGTGCCAGCAGTACAGGGATTAGCAATCAGCCCCAGCATTTT
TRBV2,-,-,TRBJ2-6,CASLEGGGANVLTF,TGTGCCAGCTTAGAGGGCGGGGGGGCCAACGTCCTGACTTTC
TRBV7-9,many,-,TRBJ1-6,CASSLEGPRGNSPLHF,TGTGCCAGCAGCTTAGAGGGACCGCGAGGAAATTCACCCCTCCACTTT
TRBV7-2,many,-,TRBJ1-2,CASSLVSGSHGYTF,TGTGCCAGCAGCTTAGTGTCCGGGAGCCATGGCTACACCTTC
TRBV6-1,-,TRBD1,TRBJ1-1,CARDPRRGQGTEAFF,TGTGCTAGAGATCCAAGAAGGGGGCAGGGCACTGAAGCTTTCTTT
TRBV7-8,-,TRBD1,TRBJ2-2,CASSGQGGIIRGAGELFF,TGTGCCAGCAGCGGACAGGGCGGAATCATAAGGGGCGCCGGGGAGCTGTTTTTT
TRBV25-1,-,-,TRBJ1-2,CAQEGGTGYTF,TGTGCTCAAGAGGGGGGCACGGGCTACACCTTC
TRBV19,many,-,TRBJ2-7,CASSIRGRTYEQYF,TGTGCCAGTAGTATAAGAGGCAGAACCTACGAGCAGTACTTC
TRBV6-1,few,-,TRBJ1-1,CASSEVEQAPF,TGTGCCAGCAGTGAAGTGGAACAGGCGCCCTTT
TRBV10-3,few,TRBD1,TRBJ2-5,CAIMRTGTGGWYF,TGTGCCATCATGAGAACCGGGACAGGGGGTTGGTACTTC
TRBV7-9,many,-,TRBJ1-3,CASSLGQNSGNTIYF,TGTGCCAGCAGCTTAGGACAGAACTCTGGAAACACCATATATTTT
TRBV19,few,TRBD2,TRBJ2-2,CASSQRWGLAESNTGELFF,TGTGCCAGTAGCCAAAGATGGGGACTAGCGGAATCGAACACCGGGGAGCTGTTTTTT
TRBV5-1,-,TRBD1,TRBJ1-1,CASSRGQGSPEAFF,TGCGCCAGCAGCCGAGGACAGGGGAGCCCTGAAGCTTTCTTT
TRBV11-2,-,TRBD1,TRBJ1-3,CASSPIQGRGNTIYF,TGTGCCAGCAGCCCCATACAGGGGAGGGGAAACACCATATATTTT
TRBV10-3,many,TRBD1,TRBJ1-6,CAIAPGGSNSPLHF,TGTGCCATCGCTCCAGGGGGAAGTAATTCACCCCTCCACTTT
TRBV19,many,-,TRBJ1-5,CASSLGGVGNQPQHF,TGTGCCAGTAGTCTGGGGGGGGTTGGCAATCAGCCCCAGCATTTT
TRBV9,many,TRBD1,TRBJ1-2,CASETGGYGYTF,TGTGCCAGCGAGACAGGGGGCTATGGCTACACCTTC
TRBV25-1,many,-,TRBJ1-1,CASGVAGMNTEAFF,TGTGCCAGCGGGGTGGCGGGGATGAACACTGAAGCTTTCTTT
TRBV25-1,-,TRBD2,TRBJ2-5,CASSSGDGETQETQYF,TGTGCCAGCAGTAGCGGGGATGGGGAGACCCAAGAGACCCAGTACTTC
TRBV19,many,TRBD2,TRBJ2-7,CATQEEASGSYEQYF,TGTGCCACCCAGGAGGAGGCTAGCGGTTCCTACGAGCAGTACTTC
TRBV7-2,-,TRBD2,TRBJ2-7,CASSLGPGLAGGIDYEQYF,TGTGCCAGCAGCTTAGGCCCGGGACTAGCGGGAGGGATTGATTACGAGCAGTACTTC
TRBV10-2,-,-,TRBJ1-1,CASSYDIGGLDTEAFF,TGTGCCAGCAGTTACGATATCGGGGGCTTGGACACTGAAGCTTTCTTT
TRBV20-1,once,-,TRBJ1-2,CSARGTGSYGYTF,TGCAGTGCTAGAGGTACAGGGTCCTATGGCTACACCTTC
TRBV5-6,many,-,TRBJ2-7,CASSFGGLAEQYF,TGTGCCAGCAGCTTTGGCGGGCTCGCCGAGCAGTACTTC
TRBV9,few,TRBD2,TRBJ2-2,CASRTRLAPTGELFF,TGTGCCAGCAGAACTAGACTAGCGCCCACCGGGGAGCTGTTTTTT
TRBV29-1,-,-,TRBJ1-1,CSVPDMNTEAFF,TGCAGCGTACCAGACATGAACACTGAAGCTTTCTTT
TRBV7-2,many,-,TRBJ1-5,CASSQNRAPIEMQPQHF,TGTGCCAGCAGCCAGAACAGGGCACCCATAGAGATGCAGCCCCAGCATTTT
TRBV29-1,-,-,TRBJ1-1,CSYFGGLGGTEAFF,TGCAGTTATTTCGGGGGGCTAGGCGGCACTGAAGCTTTCTTT
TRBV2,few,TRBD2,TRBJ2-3,CASSPAGPDTQYF,TGTGCCAGCAGTCCAGCGGGGCCAGATACGCAGTATTTT
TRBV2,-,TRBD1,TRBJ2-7,CASTPGQYNQYF,TGTGCCAGCACGCCGGGACAGTACAATCAGTACTTC
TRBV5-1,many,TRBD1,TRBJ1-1,CASSLAGDRPMNTEAFF,TGCGCCAGCAGCTTGGCGGGGGACAGACCTATGAACACTGAAGCTTTCTTT
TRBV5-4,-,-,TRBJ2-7,CASSSSQNYEQYF,TGTGCCAGCAGCTCCTCACAGAACTACGAGCAGTACTTC